Below, 17 T cell receptor beta chains from the same sample are listed, as sequenced in a study of blood T cell repertoires in COVID-19. The method was immunoSEQ multiplex PCR; TCRdb's version includes in-frame clones alone and lacks a portion of them. Among about 64,000 clones, 80% to 85% were seen once, and the ten largest hold roughly 12%. Sequenced sample: peripheral blood. These receptors were taken from a human donor in a cohort sampled during active COVID-19.

The gene calls are TRBV6-2 or TRBV6-3 and TRBJ2-2, with 16 bases that match TRBD2. Germline-derived CDR1 and CDR2 are MNHEY and SVGEGT. With 5 bases clipped from V and 4 bases from J, the junction kept 7 bases outside the gene matches. The CDR3 is 18 amino acids. The CDR3 protein is CASSHGTSGGAVTGELFF. CDR3 DNA sequence: TGTGCCAGCAGTCACGGGACTAGCGGGGGGGCGGTCACCGGGGAGCTGTTTTTT.

The chain employs TRBV10-3 and TRBJ2-3, with 10 positions matching TRBD2. Unmatched junction bases numbered 8, after V lost 11 bases and J lost 0 bases. CDR3 length: 15 amino acids. Germline V gene lookup returns CDR1 ENHRY and CDR2 SYGVKD. The CDR3 nucleotides are TGTGCCTCTGCCGGACTAGCGGTGAGCACAGATACGCAGTATTTT. It translates to CASAGLAVSTDTQYF.

The chain employs TRBV19 and TRBJ2-5; the match to TRBD2 covers 7 bases. The CDR3 is 15 amino acids. V shed 3 bases and J 7 bases; nucleotides not matched to a gene: 11. Germline V CDR1 and CDR2: LNHDA, SQIVND (reference sequence). The CDR3 DNA reads as TGTGCCAGTAGTATCCCAGGCTTCGGGACTACGACCCAGTACTTC. This gives the protein CASSIPGFGTTTQYF.

The rearrangement joins TRBV9 to TRBJ2-3, with a tentative D call TRBD2 (7 bases). The length of the CDR3 is 13 residues. Trimming pared 9 bases from V and 3 bases from J, leaving 14 bases between. The germline gives CDR1 SGDLS, CDR2 YYNGEE. The CDR3 DNA is TGTGCCACAAGGGGGGGGCAGACAGATACGCAGTATTTT. It encodes CATRGGQTDTQYF.

The chain has TRBV21-1 and TRBJ1-5; the D call TRBD1 from the table was never checked on the DNA. TRBV21-1 is a pseudogene locus. CDR3 length: 15 residues. CDR3 nucleotides: TGTGCCAGGGGAGATGGACAGGGGTACTATCAGCCCCAGCATTTT. It specifies CARGDGQGYYQPQHF.

The rearrangement links TRBV30 to TRBJ1-5, with 10 bases identical to TRBD1. This CDR3 is built from 14 residues. Germline CDR1 GTSNPN, CDR2 SVGIG (reference sequence). In nucleotides, the CDR3 is TGTGCTTTGGGACAGGGGAGCCTAAATCAGCCCCAGCATTTT. Its translation is CALGQGSLNQPQHF. Combining the CDR3 with reference TRBV30 and TRBJ1-5 gives the whole variable domain SQTIHQWPATLVQPVGSPLSLECTVEGTSNPNLYWYRQAAGRGLQLLFYSVGIGQISSEVPQNLSASRPQDRQFILSSKKLLLSDSGFYLCALGQGSLNQPQHFGDGTRLSIL.

This rearrangement joins TRBV28 to TRBJ1-5; TRBD1 matches at 9 bases. The V gene end was trimmed by 10 bases and the J gene end by 0 bases; junction bases not matched to a gene: 7. Per germline, CDR1 MDHEN and CDR2 SYDVKM. The CDR3 covers 15 residues. The CDR3: CATRQGGNSNQPQHF. DNA of the CDR3: TGTGCCACAAGACAGGGGGGGAATAGCAATCAGCCCCAGCATTTT.

The J gene is TRBJ2-5, the V gene TRBV27, with D possibly being TRBD2 (6 bases). CDR1 is MNHEY, CDR2 SMNVEV, per germline (reference sequence). V shed 5 bases and J shed 2 bases, with 15 bases lying between them. This CDR3 region has 15 residues. This CDR3 is CASSPLGLGQETQYF. In DNA form, the CDR3 reads TGTGCCAGCAGTCCCCTGGGACTGGGGCAAGAGACCCAGTACTTC.

This rearrangement joins TRBV7-2 to TRBJ1-4; D is possibly TRBD1 (5 bases). V was trimmed by 1 base and J by 7 bases, leaving 16 bases between them. Germline loops: CDR1 SGHTA, CDR2 FQGNSA. The CDR3 has 16 residues. DNA of the CDR3: TGTGCCAGCAGCTTAGTCCCGCCAGGGCTCGGTGAAAAACTGTTTTTT. It is translated as CASSLVPPGLGEKLFF. Full variable domain (remainder filled in from reference TRBV7-2 and TRBJ1-4): GAGVSQSPSNKVTEKGKDVELRCDPISGHTALYWYRQSLGQGLEFLIYFQGNSAPDKSGLPSDRFSAERTGGSVSTLTIQRTQQEDSAVYLCASSLVPPGLGEKLFFGSGTQLSVL.

The rearrangement uses TRBV19 and TRBJ1-4; weak D call: TRBD1 (6 bases). The CDR3 runs 16 residues. With 7 bases removed from V and 0 bases from J, the gap between germline ends came to 15 bases. Looked up from germline, CDR1 is LNHDA and CDR2 is SQIVND (reference sequence). The CDR3 DNA is TGTGCCAGTACCATGACAGGTTGGACAACTAATGAAAAACTGTTTTTT. As protein: CASTMTGWTTNEKLFF.

This clone was detected only a few times. The genes are TRBV5-5 and TRBJ1-5; the D gene is possibly TRBD1 (5 bases). This CDR3 comprises 14 residues. From germline, CDR1 is SGHKS and CDR2 YYEKEE (reference sequence). The V and J ends lost 2 bases and 5 bases respectively, with 11 bases between them. This CDR3 is CASSFEFRDQPQHF. CDR3 nucleotides: TGTGCCAGCAGCTTCGAGTTCAGGGATCAGCCCCAGCATTTT.

The chain employs TRBV5-1 and TRBJ2-5; TRBD1 agrees at 7 bases. Germline loops: CDR1 SGHRS, CDR2 YFSETQ. Trimming took 4 bases from V and 2 from J; bases not matched to a gene: 11. The CDR3 runs 16 residues. The DNA of the CDR3 is TGCGCCAGCAGCCCCTCCCCCGGGACAGTACAAGAGACCCAGTACTTC. Residues: CASSPSPGTVQETQYF.

This chain joins TRBV2 and TRBJ1-1, with a tentative D call TRBD1 (5 bases). Germline V gene data show CDR1 as SNHLY and CDR2 as FYNNEI. CDR3 length: 13 residues. V gave up 6 bases and J gave up 6 bases, with 14 bases separating them. This CDR3 reads CASSTQGYPEAFF. DNA for the CDR3: TGTGCCAGCAGCACCCAGGGCTACCCTGAAGCTTTCTTT.

This chain joins TRBV2 and TRBJ2-2, with TRBD2 identical over 8 bases. The junction had 8 bases not matched to a gene; V was cut back by 6 bases and J by 5 bases. This CDR3 has 15 amino acids. Germline V gene lookup returns CDR1 SNHLY and CDR2 FYNNEI. The CDR3 reads CASSGGGIATGELFF. CDR3 in DNA: TGTGCCAGCAGCGGGGGGGGCATCGCGACCGGGGAGCTGTTTTTT.

The chain couples TRBV7-9 to TRBJ2-3; D perhaps matches TRBD1 (6 bases). This CDR3 has 16 residues. Trimming cost V 8 bases and J 0 bases, with 18 bases left between them. The V gene's germline CDR1 is SEHNR and CDR2 FQNEAQ (reference sequence). In DNA, the CDR3 is TGTGCCAGCCCCCCACAACTAGGGGGAAGCACAGATACGCAGTATTTT. It specifies CASPPQLGGSTDTQYF.

This clone was seen a handful of times. The chain combines TRBV3-1 (or the pseudogene TRBV3-2) with TRBJ2-3; D perhaps matches TRBD1 (6 bases). The V and J ends lost 4 bases and 1 base respectively, with 15 bases between them. Looked up from germline, CDR1 is LGHDT and CDR2 is YNNKEL (reference sequence). There are 16 residues in the CDR3. The CDR3 bases are TGTGCCAGCAGCCGCTCTGAGGGGGTGGGCACAGATACGCAGTATTTT. This gives the protein CASSRSEGVGTDTQYF.

The V gene is TRBV14, the J gene TRBJ1-4, with a tentative D call TRBD1 (6 bases). The CDR3 is 15 residues long. Between the trimmed V and J ends, which lost 1 base and 4 bases, there was a span of 10 bases. Germline V gives CDR1 SGHDN, CDR2 FVKESK. CDR3 loop: CASSQGQAINEKLFF. In nucleotides, the CDR3 is TGTGCCAGCAGCCAAGGACAGGCAATTAATGAAAAACTGTTTTTT. Supplemented by reference TRBV14 and TRBJ1-4, the full variable domain reads EAGVTQFPSHSVIEKGQTVTLRCDPISGHDNLYWYRRVMGKEIKFLLHFVKESKQDESGMPNNRFLAERTGGTYSTLKVQPAELEDSGVYFCASSQGQAINEKLFFGSGTQLSVL.